This T cell receptor beta chain was captured by sequencing in a study of T-cell reconstitution after alpha-beta-depleted transplantation in children. The CDR3 spans 13 residues. Per the germline V gene, CDR1 is DFQATT and CDR2 is SNEGSKA (reference sequence). V was cut by 6 bases and J by 6 bases, with 15 bases left in between. Unique molecular identifiers were built into the TCRbeta library. From the PCR reads, TCRdb called clonotypes with MiXCR, one entry per CDR3 protein. The repertoire consists of fewer than 700,000 distinct CDR3 sequences, with approximately 22% occurring once and the leading ten covering about 14%. Notes on the study in general: Diversity and T-cell counts at one year after transplant derived mostly from new T cells. At day 60, the high TCRbeta diversity found in some patients originated from recipient T cells and thymic progenitors that had survived. There were reportedly several hundred expanded graft clones from which alpha-beta T cells came about two months after transplant.

This clonotype was detected a few times. What it binds is not known. Sequenced material: PBMCs, mostly from graft donor cells, taken 360 days after TCRalphabeta/CD19-depleted stem cell transplant. The chain combines TRBV20-1 with TRBJ2-1; the D is unclear. The TCR comes from a boy under two years old who had a stem cell transplant for acute myeloid leukemia, so the T cells may come from the graft donor. The CDR3 DNA sequence: TGCAGTGCCAGACGGTCCCAGTTCAATGAGCAGTTCTTC. Amino acid sequence: CSARRSQFNEQFF.